This T cell receptor beta chain derives from a study of T cell changes during pregnancy in multiple sclerosis. Data came from immunoSEQ multiplex PCR; TCRdb stores just in-frame clones and leaves some out. The data hold 55,000 to 70,000 clones, with around nine tenths observed a single time. The CDR3 loop spans 16 amino acids. Germline CDR1 reads SGHTA; CDR2 reads FQGTGA. The trim removed 6 bases at V and 3 bases at J, leaving 14 bases unmatched. The J gene is TRBJ2-7, the V gene TRBV7-3; 7 bases match TRBD1. This sequence originates from a female donor with multiple sclerosis, enrolled in a pregnancy study. The sequencing here drew on CD4+ T cells from peripheral blood mononuclear cells, taken after pregnancy. The CDR3 coding sequence is TGTGCCAGCAGACCCCTTAGACAGGGTGAGGACTACGAGCAGTACTTC. Translated: CASRPLRQGEDYEQYF. The whole variable domain, remainder taken from reference TRBV7-3 and TRBJ2-7, is GAGVSQTPSNKVTEKGKYVELRCDPISGHTALYWYRQSLGQGPEFLIYFQGTGAADDSGLPNDRFFAVRPEGSVSTLKIQRTERGDSAVYLCASRPLRQGEDYEQYFGPGTRLTVT.